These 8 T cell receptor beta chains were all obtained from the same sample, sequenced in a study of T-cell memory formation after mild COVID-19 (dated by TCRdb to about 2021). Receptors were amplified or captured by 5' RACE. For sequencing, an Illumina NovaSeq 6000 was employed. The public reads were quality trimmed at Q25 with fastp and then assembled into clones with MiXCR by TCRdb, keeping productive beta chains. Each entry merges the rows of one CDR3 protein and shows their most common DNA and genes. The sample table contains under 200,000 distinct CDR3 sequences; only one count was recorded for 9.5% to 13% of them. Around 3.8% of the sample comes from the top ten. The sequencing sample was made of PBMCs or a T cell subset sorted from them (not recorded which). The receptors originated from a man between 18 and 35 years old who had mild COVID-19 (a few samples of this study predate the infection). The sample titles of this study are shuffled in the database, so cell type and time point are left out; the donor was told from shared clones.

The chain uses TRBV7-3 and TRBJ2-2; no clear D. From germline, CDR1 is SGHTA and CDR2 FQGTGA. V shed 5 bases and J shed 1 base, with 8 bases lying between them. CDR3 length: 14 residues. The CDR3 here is CASSRLMNTGELFF. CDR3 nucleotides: TGTGCCAGCAGCCGCCTCATGAACACCGGGGAGCTGTTTTTT.

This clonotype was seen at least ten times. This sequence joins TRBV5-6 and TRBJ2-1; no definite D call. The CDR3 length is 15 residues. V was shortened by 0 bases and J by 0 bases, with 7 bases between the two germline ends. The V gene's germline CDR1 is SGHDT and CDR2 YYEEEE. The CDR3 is CASSLGPSSYNEQFF. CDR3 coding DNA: TGTGCCAGCAGCTTGGGACCCAGCTCCTACAATGAGCAGTTCTTC. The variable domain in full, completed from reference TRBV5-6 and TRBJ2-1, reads DAGVTQSPTHLIKTRGQQVTLRCSPKSGHDTVSWYQQALGQGPQFIFQYYEEEERQRGNFPDRFSGHQFPNYSSELNVNALLLGDSALYLCASSLGPSSYNEQFFGPGTRLTVL.

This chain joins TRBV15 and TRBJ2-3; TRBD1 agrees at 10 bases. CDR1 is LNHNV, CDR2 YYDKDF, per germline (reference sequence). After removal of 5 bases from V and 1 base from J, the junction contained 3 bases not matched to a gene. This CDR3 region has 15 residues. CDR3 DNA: TGTGCCACCAGCGGTGGACAGGGGGGCACAGATACGCAGTATTTT. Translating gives CATSGGQGGTDTQYF. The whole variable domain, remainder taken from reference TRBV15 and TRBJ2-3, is DAMVIQNPRYQVTQFGKPVTLSCSQTLNHNVMYWYQQKSSQAPKLLFHYYDKDFNNEADTPDNFQSRRPNTSFCFLDIRSPGLGDTAMYLCATSGGQGGTDTQYFGPGTRLTVL.

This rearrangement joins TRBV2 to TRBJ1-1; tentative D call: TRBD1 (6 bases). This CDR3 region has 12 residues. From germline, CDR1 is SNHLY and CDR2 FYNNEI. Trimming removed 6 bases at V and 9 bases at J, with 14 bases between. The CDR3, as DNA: TGTGCCAGCAGCCAAGGGTGGGGGCAAGCTTTCTTT. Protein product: CASSQGWGQAFF.

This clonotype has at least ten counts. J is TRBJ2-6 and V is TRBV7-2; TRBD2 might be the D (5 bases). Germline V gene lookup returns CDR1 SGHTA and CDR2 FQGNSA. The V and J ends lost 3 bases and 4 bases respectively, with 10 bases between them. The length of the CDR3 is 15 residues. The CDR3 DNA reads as TGTGCCAGCAGCTTCCGAGGGTCCGGGGCCAACGTCCTGACTTTC. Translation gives CASSFRGSGANVLTF.

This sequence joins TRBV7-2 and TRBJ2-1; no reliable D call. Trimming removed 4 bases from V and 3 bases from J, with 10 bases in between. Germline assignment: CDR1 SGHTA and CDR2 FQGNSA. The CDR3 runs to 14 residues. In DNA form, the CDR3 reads TGTGCCAGCAGCTCACCCAGACACTACAATGAGCAGTTCTTC. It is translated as CASSSPRHYNEQFF.

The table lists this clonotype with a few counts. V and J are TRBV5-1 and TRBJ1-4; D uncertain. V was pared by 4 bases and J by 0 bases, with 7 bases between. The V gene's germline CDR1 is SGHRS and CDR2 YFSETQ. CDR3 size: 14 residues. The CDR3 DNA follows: TGCGCCAGCAGCCAAACTGCAACTAATGAAAAACTGTTTTTT. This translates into CASSQTATNEKLFF.

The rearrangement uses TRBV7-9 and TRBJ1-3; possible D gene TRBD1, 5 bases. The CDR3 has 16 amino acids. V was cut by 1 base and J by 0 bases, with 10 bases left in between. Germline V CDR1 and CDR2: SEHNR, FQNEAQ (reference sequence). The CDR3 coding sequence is TGTGCCAGCAGCTTAGAGGGTGGGACCTCTGGAAACACCATATATTTT. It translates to CASSLEGGTSGNTIYF.